A single sample is the source of the 10 T cell receptor beta chains below, sequenced in a study of blood T cells in healthy people across ages (dated by TCRdb to about 2015). Library creation used 5' RACE. Data came from an Illumina HiSeq 2500. A second PCR of roughly 7 to 12 cycles was run with a J-beta primer mix and a sample-barcoded 5' primer. The raw public reads went through TCRdb reprocessing: fastp at Q25, MiXCR clone calling, in-frame beta chains kept. Entries are consolidated by CDR3 protein sequence, retaining the most common genes and DNA. Recorded for this sample are about 800,000 distinct CDR3 sequences; more than 35% of them occurred a single time. 15% to 20% of the sample is held by the ten biggest clonotypes. Input material: blood. These receptors were obtained from an elderly man in good health.

The chain has TRBV10-3 and TRBJ2-5; D may be TRBD1 (6 bases). There are 14 residues in the CDR3. Germline assignment: CDR1 ENHRY and CDR2 SYGVKD. The V end lost 0 bases, the J end lost 4 bases, and 9 bases lay between the germline ends. The CDR3 spells CAISESTGLETQYF. CDR3 nucleotide sequence: TGTGCCATCAGTGAGTCGACAGGTTTAGAGACCCAGTACTTC.

This clonotype was counted only a few times. V usage is TRBV20-1 and J usage is TRBJ2-1; 8 positions match TRBD2. CDR3 size: 16 residues. Per the germline V gene, CDR1 is DFQATT and CDR2 is SNEGSKA (reference sequence). J was trimmed by 4 bases and V by 0 bases; bases with no gene match: 8. The CDR3 protein is CSARDLGASGYNEQFF. For the CDR3, the DNA is TGCAGTGCTAGAGATTTAGGAGCTAGCGGGTACAATGAGCAGTTCTTC.

In its sample, this clonotype was seen a few times. This chain links TRBV7-2 with TRBJ2-7; D is unclear. CDR1 SGHTA and CDR2 FQGNSA come from the germline V gene. The CDR3 totals 15 residues. Trimming removed 5 bases at V and 2 bases at J, with 16 bases between. The CDR3 coding sequence is TGTGCCAGCAGCCCAACCCCGCAGACCACCTACGAGCAGTACTTC. Protein product: CASSPTPQTTYEQYF.

In its sample, this clonotype was seen once. The chain is built from TRBV4-1 and TRBJ1-5, with D hard to call. From germline, CDR1 is MGHRA and CDR2 YSYEKL. The CDR3 totals 14 residues. V was cut by 2 bases and J by 6 bases, with 11 bases left in between. CDR3: CASSQISLGQPQHF. CDR3 bases: TGCGCCAGCAGCCAAATCTCGTTGGGTCAGCCCCAGCATTTT.

In this sample, this clonotype turned up a few times. The V call is TRBV20-1, the J call TRBJ2-1, with 7 bases identical to TRBD2. The CDR3 length is 14 residues. Per germline, CDR1 DFQATT and CDR2 SNEGSKA (reference sequence). CDR3 residues: CNAARASGYNEQFF. The CDR3 nucleotides read TGCAATGCAGCCCGGGCTAGCGGTTACAATGAGCAGTTCTTC.

This chain uses TRBV15 with TRBJ1-2; D perhaps matches TRBD1 (6 bases). V lost 0 bases, J lost 3 bases, and 14 bases lay in between. The CDR3 runs to 16 residues. Germline loops: CDR1 LNHNV, CDR2 YYDKDF (reference sequence). The CDR3 DNA sequence: TGTGCCACCAGCAGAGATCTTGCCGGGGGCGACTATGGCTACACCTTC. Residues: CATSRDLAGGDYGYTF.

In its sample, this clonotype was seen many times. The chain joins TRBV10-3 to TRBJ2-5; 7 nucleotides agree with TRBD1. This CDR3 is built from 15 residues. Germline CDR1 reads ENHRY; CDR2 reads SYGVKD. J gave up 11 bases and V 11 bases, and 23 bases lay outside the gene matches. DNA for the CDR3: TGTGCCGCATCAGGGGGAATACCTTCGTCTTGGGAGCAGTACTTC. Its protein product is CAASGGIPSSWEQYF.

This rearrangement joins TRBV11-3 to TRBJ2-5; TRBD2 matches at 9 bases. The J call may be incorrect, as the DNA end agrees better with TRBJ2-7. The germline V gene has CDR1 SGHNT and CDR2 YENEEA. This CDR3 contains 14 residues. The CDR3 DNA reads TGTGCCAGCAGCGTACTAGCGGGCAATTACGAGCAGTACTTC. Residues: CASSVLAGNYEQYF.

CDR3 DNA sequence: TGTGCCAGCAGCCCACTAGCGGGAGTCATTAAGCAGTACTTC. Translating gives CASSPLAGVIKQYF. The chain combines TRBV11-2 with TRBJ2-7, with 11 bases aligning to TRBD2. V lost 5 bases and J lost 8; bases outside the gene matches: 8. Germline loops: CDR1 SGHAT, CDR2 FQNNGV. CDR3 length equals 14 residues.

As to this clonotype: Likely a read error: the CDR3 ends without its conserved phenylalanine or tryptophan. This chain links TRBV7-9 with TRBJ2-7; no reliable D call. V was clipped by 1 base and J by 0 bases, with 10 bases between them. The CDR3 is 15 amino acids. The germline V gene encodes CDR1 SEHNR and CDR2 FQNEAQ (reference sequence). The CDR3 sequence is CASSLELLSSYEQYL. CDR3 nucleotides: TGTGCCAGCAGCTTAGAGCTTCTAAGCTCCTACGAGCAGTACTTA.